This T cell receptor beta chain was documented in a study of blood T cell repertoires in COVID-19. For the study at large: The study drew acute and convalescent COVID-19 samples from the United States, Italy and Spain.

Germline V lookup: CDR1 LGHDT, CDR2 YNNKEL (reference sequence). The CDR3 extends over 12 amino acids. V was trimmed by 1 base and J by 4 bases, leaving 5 bases between them. In the source study's methods: Estimation of nucleated cell counts relied on the amplification of reference gene primers. Sequenced by immunoSEQ multiplex PCR; TCRdb stores in-frame clones only, minus some. Clone size and V and J calls were adopted from that table, with D and trimming inferred from the DNA. Of some 150,000 clones in the sample, 80% to 90% are singletons; the top ten hold just under 0.95%. The chain is built from TRBV3-1 (or the pseudogene TRBV3-2) and TRBJ2-7; D unresolved. Sequencing was performed on peripheral blood. The source is a woman aged 45-65 years with acute or convalescent COVID-19. The CDR3 reads CASSQVSYEQYF. The CDR3 region has the DNA TGTGCCAGCAGCCAAGTGTCGTACGAGCAGTACTTC.